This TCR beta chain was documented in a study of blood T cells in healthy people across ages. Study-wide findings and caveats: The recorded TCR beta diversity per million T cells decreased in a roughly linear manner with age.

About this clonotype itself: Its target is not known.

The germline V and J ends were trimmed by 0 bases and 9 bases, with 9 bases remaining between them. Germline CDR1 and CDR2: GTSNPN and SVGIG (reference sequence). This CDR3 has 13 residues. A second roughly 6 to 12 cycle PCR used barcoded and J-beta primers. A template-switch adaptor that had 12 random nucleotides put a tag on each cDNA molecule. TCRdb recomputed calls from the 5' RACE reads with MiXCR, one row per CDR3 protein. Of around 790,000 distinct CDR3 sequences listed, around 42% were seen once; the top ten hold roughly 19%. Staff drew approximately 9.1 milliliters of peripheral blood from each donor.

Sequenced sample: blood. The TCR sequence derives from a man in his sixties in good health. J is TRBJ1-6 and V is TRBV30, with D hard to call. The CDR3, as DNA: TGTGCCTGGAGTGTACAACCGGGTTCACCCCTCCACTTT. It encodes CAWSVQPGSPLHF.